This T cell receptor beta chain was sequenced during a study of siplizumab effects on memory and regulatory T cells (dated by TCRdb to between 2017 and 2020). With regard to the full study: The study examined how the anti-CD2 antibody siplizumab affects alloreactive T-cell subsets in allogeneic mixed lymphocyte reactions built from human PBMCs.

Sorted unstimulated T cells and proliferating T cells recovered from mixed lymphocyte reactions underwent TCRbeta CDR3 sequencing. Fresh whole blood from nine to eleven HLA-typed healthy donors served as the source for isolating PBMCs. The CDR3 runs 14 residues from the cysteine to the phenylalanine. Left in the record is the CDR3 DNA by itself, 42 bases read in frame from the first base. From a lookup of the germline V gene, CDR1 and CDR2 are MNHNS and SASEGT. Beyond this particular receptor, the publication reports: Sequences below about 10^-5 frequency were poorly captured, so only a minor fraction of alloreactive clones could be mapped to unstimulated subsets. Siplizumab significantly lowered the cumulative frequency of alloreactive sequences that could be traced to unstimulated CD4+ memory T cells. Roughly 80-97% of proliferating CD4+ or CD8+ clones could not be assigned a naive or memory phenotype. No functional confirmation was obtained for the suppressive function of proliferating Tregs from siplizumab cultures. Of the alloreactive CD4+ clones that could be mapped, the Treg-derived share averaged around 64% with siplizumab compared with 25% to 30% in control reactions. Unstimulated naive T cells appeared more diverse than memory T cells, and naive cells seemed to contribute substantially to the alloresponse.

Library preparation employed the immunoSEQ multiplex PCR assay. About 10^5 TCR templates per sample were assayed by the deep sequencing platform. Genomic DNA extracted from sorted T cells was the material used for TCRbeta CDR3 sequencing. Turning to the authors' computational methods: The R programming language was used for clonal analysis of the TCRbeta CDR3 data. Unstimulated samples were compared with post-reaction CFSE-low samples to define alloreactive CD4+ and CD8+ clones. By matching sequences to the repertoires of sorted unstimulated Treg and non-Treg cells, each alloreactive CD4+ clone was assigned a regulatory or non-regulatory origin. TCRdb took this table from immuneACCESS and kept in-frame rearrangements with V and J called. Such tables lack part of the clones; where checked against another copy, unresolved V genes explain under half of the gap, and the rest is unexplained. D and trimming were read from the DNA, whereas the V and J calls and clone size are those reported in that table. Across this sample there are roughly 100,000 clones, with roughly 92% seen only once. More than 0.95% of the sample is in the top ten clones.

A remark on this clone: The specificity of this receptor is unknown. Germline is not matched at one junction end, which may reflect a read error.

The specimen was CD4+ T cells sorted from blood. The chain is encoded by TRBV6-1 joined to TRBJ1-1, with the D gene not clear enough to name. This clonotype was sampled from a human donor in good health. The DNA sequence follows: TGTGCCAGCAGCGAAGCCGCAGTGAACACTGAAGCTTTCTTT. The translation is CASSEAAVNTEAFF.